The 32 T cell receptor beta chains below come from one sample, sequenced in a study of T cell changes during pregnancy in multiple sclerosis. The data were produced by immunoSEQ multiplex PCR, yet TCRdb's version contains in-frame clones alone and is incomplete. The sample holds roughly 97,000 clones, roughly nine tenths seen once. The sequences come from peripheral blood, collected in the second trimester of pregnancy. These receptors were collected from a female donor in good health, enrolled as a control in a pregnancy study.

This sequence joins TRBV6-1 and TRBJ1-1; no clear D gene. The germline V and J ends were trimmed by 7 bases and 3 bases, with 12 bases remaining between them. Per germline, CDR1 MNHNS and CDR2 SASEGT. The CDR3 is 13 residues long. This chain's CDR3 is CASKWRQDTEAFF. DNA of the CDR3: TGTGCCAGCAAATGGCGCCAGGACACTGAAGCTTTCTTT.

The V and J genes are TRBV19 and TRBJ1-4; perhaps TRBD1 as D (6 bases). The V and J ends lost 5 bases and 8 bases respectively, with 15 bases between them. The length of the CDR3 is 14 residues. Germline CDR1 is LNHDA and CDR2 is SQIVND (reference sequence). The CDR3 here is CASSSTGIQEKLFF. CDR3 nucleotides: TGTGCCAGTAGTTCGACAGGTATTCAGGAAAAACTGTTTTTT. Using reference TRBV19 and TRBJ1-4 for the parts outside the CDR3, the full variable domain is DGGITQSPKYLFRKEGQNVTLSCEQNLNHDAMYWYRQDPGQGLRLIYYSQIVNDFQKGDIAEGYSVSREKKESFPLTVTSAQKNPTAFYLCASSSTGIQEKLFFGSGTQLSVL.

The chain recombines TRBV7-9 with TRBJ2-1; 8 bases map to TRBD2. This CDR3 spans 15 amino acids. The germline V gene encodes CDR1 SEHNR and CDR2 FQNEAQ (reference sequence). The V segment lost 3 bases and the J segment 6 bases; nucleotides outside the gene matches: 7. CDR3 in DNA: TGTGCCAGCAGCTTCCCAGCGGGAGCTGGCAATGAGCAGTTCTTC. This codes for CASSFPAGAGNEQFF.

This chain joins TRBV5-7 and TRBJ1-1; D not certain. TRBV5-7 is marked as an open reading frame, function uncertain. The CDR3 is 12 residues long. The V and J ends lost 4 bases and 6 bases respectively, with 10 bases between them. CDR3 coding DNA: TGTGCCAGCAGCGGGCTTGTGCCTGAAGCTTTCTTT. Its translation: CASSGLVPEAFF.

The V gene is TRBV27, the J gene TRBJ1-1; D gene unclear. V was cut by 3 bases and J by 4 bases, with 18 bases left in between. CDR1 and CDR2 (germline): MNHEY, SMNVEV (reference sequence). CDR3 length equals 16 residues. CDR3 amino acids: CASSFLGQSSRTEAFF. The CDR3 nucleotides are TGTGCCAGCAGTTTTTTGGGCCAGAGTAGTCGCACTGAAGCTTTCTTT.

The V gene is TRBV4-3, the J gene TRBJ2-7; 9 bases fit TRBD1. Trimming cost V 1 base and J 5 bases; bases outside gene matches: 9. This CDR3 comprises 16 residues. CDR1 LGHNA and CDR2 YSLEER come from the germline V gene. Here the CDR3 reads CASSQAWDRAEDEQYF. The DNA of the CDR3 is TGCGCCAGCAGCCAAGCCTGGGACAGGGCCGAGGACGAGCAGTACTTC.

The genes are TRBV7-2 and TRBJ1-1; TRBD1 might be the D (6 bases). V was cut by 5 bases and J by 2 bases, with 12 bases left in between. The CDR3 extends over 14 amino acids. In germline, CDR1 is SGHTA, CDR2 FQGNSA. CDR3 DNA sequence: TGTGCCAGCAGCCCCCAGGGGCTAAACACTGAAGCTTTCTTT. Translating it yields CASSPQGLNTEAFF.

This chain uses TRBV6-1 with TRBJ1-6; 9 positions match TRBD1. The CDR3 has 15 amino acids. Unmatched junction bases numbered 3, after V lost 2 bases and J lost 7 bases. CDR1 and CDR2 (germline): MNHNS, SASEGT. The CDR3 protein is CASSEPGQGNSPLHF. CDR3 nucleotide sequence: TGTGCCAGCAGTGAACCGGGACAGGGAAATTCACCCCTCCACTTT.

The chain links TRBV10-1 to TRBJ2-7; maybe TRBD2 (6 bases). This CDR3 is 14 amino acids long. Between the trimmed V and J ends, which lost 2 bases and 1 base, there was a span of 9 bases. Germline V gene sequence: CDR1 WNHNN, CDR2 SYGVQD (reference sequence). As DNA, the CDR3 is TGCGCCAGCAGTGAGCGGGAGCATTCCTACGAGCAGTACTTC. This sequence encodes CASSEREHSYEQYF.

V gene TRBV5-1 combines with J gene TRBJ2-3; 15 nucleotides agree with TRBD2. Per germline, CDR1 SGHRS and CDR2 YFSETQ. The CDR3 is 17 residues long. The ends lost 4 bases at V and 3 bases at J; junction bases unmatched: 6. In DNA, the CDR3 is TGCGCCAGCAGCCTAAACGGACTAGCGGGGGGGACAGATACGCAGTATTTT. This sequence encodes CASSLNGLAGGTDTQYF.

The chain links TRBV7-9 to TRBJ2-7; weak D call: TRBD2 (6 bases). The CDR3 loop spans 15 amino acids. V lost 0 bases and J lost 6, with 15 bases in between. Germline CDR1 reads SEHNR; CDR2 reads FQNEAQ (reference sequence). The CDR3 sequence: CASSLADRAGSEQYF. CDR3 in DNA: TGTGCCAGCAGCTTAGCGGATCGGGCGGGGAGCGAGCAGTACTTC.

This chain connects TRBV9 to TRBJ2-1; D perhaps matches TRBD2 (5 bases). V lost 0 bases and J lost 5, with 15 bases in between. The CDR3 length is 16 residues. Germline V gene sequence: CDR1 SGDLS, CDR2 YYNGEE. The CDR3 region is CASSVGPSGVDNEQFF. The CDR3 bases are TGTGCCAGCAGCGTAGGTCCCAGCGGAGTCGACAATGAGCAGTTCTTC.

The chain couples TRBV2 to TRBJ2-1, with D possibly being TRBD2 (6 bases). CDR1 is SNHLY, CDR2 FYNNEI, per germline. V lost 4 bases and J lost 7, with 8 bases in between. This CDR3 spans 12 amino acids. Here the CDR3 reads CASSVRGNEQFF. The CDR3 nucleotides read TGTGCCAGCAGTGTCCGGGGGAATGAGCAGTTCTTC. Full variable domain (rest looked up from reference TRBV2 and TRBJ2-1): EPEVTQTPSHQVTQMGQEVILRCVPISNHLYFYWYRQILGQKVEFLVSFYNNEISEKSEIFDDQFSVERPDGSNFTLKIRSTKLEDSAMYFCASSVRGNEQFFGPGTRLTVL.

The V call is TRBV29-1, the J call TRBJ1-1, with a possible D match to TRBD1 (6 bases). V lost 5 bases, J lost 1 base, and 14 bases lay in between. Looked up from germline, CDR1 is SQVTM and CDR2 is ANQGSEA. CDR3 length: 14 amino acids. The CDR3 loop is CSVSWEGGNTEAFF. CDR3 in DNA: TGCAGCGTTTCCTGGGAAGGGGGGAACACTGAAGCTTTCTTT.

The J gene is TRBJ2-3, the V gene TRBV27; the match to TRBD1 covers 8 bases. V trimming: 2 bases; J trimming: 5 bases; junction bases outside the gene matches: 3. The CDR3 covers 14 residues. Looked up from germline, CDR1 is MNHEY and CDR2 is SMNVEV (reference sequence). This chain's CDR3 is CASSLRTGRDTQYF. In DNA, the CDR3 is TGTGCCAGCAGTTTACGGACAGGGAGAGATACGCAGTATTTT.

V gene TRBV9 combines with J gene TRBJ2-1, with TRBD2 matching over 11 bases. The junction had 10 bases not matched to a gene; V was cut back by 4 bases and J by 7 bases. The germline V gene encodes CDR1 SGDLS and CDR2 YYNGEE. The CDR3 extends over 16 amino acids. The DNA for the CDR3 is TGTGCCAGCAGCTCGTATAGCGGGAGGGAGGAAAATGAGCAGTTCTTC. Its translation: CASSSYSGREENEQFF.

The CDR3 region has the DNA TGTGCCAGCTCACCTTTACAGGGGTCCACTGCTGAAGCTTTCTTT. Its protein is CASSPLQGSTAEAFF. The rearrangement uses TRBV18 and TRBJ1-1; 7 positions match TRBD1. Trimming took 3 bases from V and 6 from J; bases not matched to a gene: 10. Germline V gene sequence: CDR1 KGHSH, CDR2 LQKENI. This CDR3 has 15 amino acids.

The J gene is TRBJ1-5, the V gene TRBV4-3, with 9 bases that match TRBD1. The length of the CDR3 is 14 residues. Germline assignment: CDR1 LGHNA and CDR2 YSLEER. V shed 1 base and J 7 bases; nucleotides not matched to a gene: 2. CDR3 nucleotide sequence: TGCGCCAGCAGCCAAGGGACAGGGGACCAGCCCCAGCATTTT. Translated, it gives CASSQGTGDQPQHF.

This chain links TRBV6-5 with TRBJ1-5; the D is unclear. CDR1 is MNHEY and CDR2 is SVGAGI in the germline V gene. V lost 6 bases and J lost 0, with 9 bases in between. The CDR3 extends over 14 amino acids. The CDR3 DNA reads TGTGCCAGCAGCCGGACTGATAGCAATCAGCCCCAGCATTTT. Its translation: CASSRTDSNQPQHF.

The count of this clone is one. This sequence joins TRBV5-1 and TRBJ2-1, with TRBD1 matching 8 bases. J was trimmed by 2 bases and V by 7 bases; bases with no gene match: 8. Germline CDR1 reads SGHRS; CDR2 reads YFSETQ. CDR3 size: 15 residues. The CDR3 bases are TGCGCCAGCCAGCCCTTGACAGGGGCCTACAATGAGCAGTTCTTC. Protein sequence: CASQPLTGAYNEQFF. Filled out from reference TRBV5-1 and TRBJ2-1, the complete variable domain reads KAGVTQTPRYLIKTRGQQVTLSCSPISGHRSVSWYQQTPGQGLQFLFEYFSETQRNKGNFPGRFSGRQFSNSRSEMNVSTLELGDSALYLCASQPLTGAYNEQFFGPGTRLTVL.

CDR3 nucleotides: TGTGCCAGCAGCTTAGACAGGGCTAGCTCCGAAGATACGCAGTATTTT. Protein: CASSLDRASSEDTQYF. The chain employs TRBV7-9 and TRBJ2-3, with a tentative D call TRBD1 (6 bases). Germline V gene data show CDR1 as SEHNR and CDR2 as FQNEAQ (reference sequence). The CDR3 runs 16 residues. Deletions cut 1 base from V and 5 bases from J, with 16 bases between.

The rearrangement uses TRBV5-1 and TRBJ2-3; a possible D gene is TRBD1 (6 bases). Between the trimmed V and J ends, which lost 5 bases and 2 bases, there was a span of 12 bases. CDR1 and CDR2 (germline): SGHRS, YFSETQ. The CDR3 runs to 14 residues. The CDR3 DNA reads TGCGCCAGCAGACCTGGACAGCTCACAGATACGCAGTATTTT. This codes for CASRPGQLTDTQYF.

The chain combines TRBV28 with TRBJ2-7, with TRBD2 as a possible D gene (6 bases). V was clipped by 0 bases and J by 5 bases, with 14 bases between them. This CDR3 comprises 15 residues. Germline loops: CDR1 MDHEN, CDR2 SYDVKM. CDR3 region: CASSLWGGENHEQYF. CDR3 in DNA: TGTGCCAGCAGTTTATGGGGAGGAGAGAACCACGAGCAGTACTTC.

This chain links TRBV9 with TRBJ1-1, with 9 bases identical to TRBD1. V shed 2 bases, J shed 11 bases, and the junction held 7 bases outside the gene matches. Germline V CDR1 and CDR2: SGDLS, YYNGEE. The CDR3 totals 13 residues. The chain's CDR3 is CASSVSGTGSAFF. CDR3 coding DNA: TGTGCCAGCAGCGTTTCCGGGACAGGGAGTGCTTTCTTT.

The chain has TRBV5-1 and TRBJ1-3, with 9 bases identical to TRBD1. The CDR3 spans 16 residues. The V segment lost 0 bases and the J segment 4 bases; nucleotides outside the gene matches: 5. CDR1 and CDR2 (germline): SGHRS, YFSETQ. CDR3 amino acids: CASSLAGTGMGNTIYF. In DNA form, the CDR3 reads TGCGCCAGCAGCTTGGCCGGGACAGGGATGGGAAACACCATATATTTT.

J is TRBJ1-6 and V is TRBV5-1, with 7 bases that match TRBD1. The junction had 10 bases not matched to a gene; V was cut back by 5 bases and J by 8 bases. This CDR3 region has 15 residues. Looked up from germline, CDR1 is SGHRS and CDR2 is YFSETQ. This CDR3 is CASRPRQGEDSPLHF. In DNA, the CDR3 is TGCGCCAGCAGACCCCGACAGGGTGAGGATTCACCCCTCCACTTT.

The CDR3 is CASSYSRLAGNEQFF. The CDR3, as DNA: TGTGCCAGCAGTTACTCGAGGCTAGCGGGCAATGAGCAGTTCTTC. The chain has TRBV6-5 and TRBJ2-1; TRBD2 aligns across 8 bases. Germline V lookup: CDR1 MNHEY, CDR2 SVGAGI. Trimming at V came to 0 bases and at J to 6 bases, leaving 4 bases not matched to a gene. The CDR3 is 15 amino acids.

The V and J genes are TRBV13 and TRBJ2-1; D is possibly TRBD2 (6 bases). The CDR3 covers 12 residues. The V end lost 5 bases, the J end lost 6 bases, and 8 bases lay between the germline ends. In germline, CDR1 is PRHDT, CDR2 FYEKMQ (reference sequence). For the CDR3, the DNA is TGTGCCAGCAGCCCCGGGGGCAATGAGCAGTTCTTC. Encoded protein: CASSPGGNEQFF.

For the CDR3, the DNA is TGTGCCAGCTCACCAGATCTCGGGGGACCTAGTGAAAAACTGTTTTTT. It is translated as CASSPDLGGPSEKLFF. This chain links TRBV18 with TRBJ1-4; possible D gene TRBD1, 5 bases. Germline V lookup: CDR1 KGHSH, CDR2 LQKENI. The CDR3 covers 16 residues. V was clipped by 2 bases and J by 7 bases, with 17 bases between them.

The chain is built from TRBV20-1 and TRBJ1-2; D call uncertain. V dropped 4 bases and J dropped 7 bases, with 4 bases sitting between them. Germline-derived CDR1 and CDR2 are DFQATT and SNEGSKA (reference sequence). The CDR3 loop spans 9 amino acids. The CDR3 sequence: CSAIGGYTF. CDR3 sequence (DNA): TGCAGTGCTATCGGTGGCTACACCTTC.

The chain employs TRBV5-4 and TRBJ2-7; the match to TRBD2 covers 11 bases. After removal of 5 bases from V and 3 bases from J, the junction contained 4 bases not matched to a gene. CDR3 length equals 14 residues. From germline, CDR1 is SGHNT and CDR2 YYREEE (reference sequence). The CDR3 bases are TGTGCCAGCAGTTCGACTAGCGGGGTCTACGAGCAGTACTTC. Amino acids: CASSSTSGVYEQYF.

The chain links TRBV6-4 to TRBJ2-1, with 7 nucleotides matching TRBD2. CDR1 and CDR2 (germline): MRHNA, SNTAGT. Trimming removed 5 bases from V and 2 bases from J; junction bases left unmatched: 9. The CDR3 runs 16 residues. CDR3 sequence reads: CASSPAAGVPYNEQFF. The CDR3 DNA is TGTGCCAGCAGTCCGGCGGCGGGAGTACCCTACAATGAGCAGTTCTTC.